The 9 T cell receptor beta chains in this list originate from one sample, sequenced in a study of shared clonotypes between healthy human individuals. CD45RO-negative, CCR7-positively selected cells formed the naive CD8 fraction, excluding terminally differentiated effector memory CD45RA+ cells. TCRdb's table, derived via immunoSEQ multiplex PCR, lists solely in-frame clones and lacks some. The sample holds millions of clones, about 92% seen once. Sequencing was carried out using naive CD8+ T cells from PBMCs. All receptors derive from a man in his late teens or twenties in good health. Some clones in this sample may be carry-over from other donors' samples.

The chain couples TRBV5-6 to TRBJ1-1; weak D call: TRBD1 (6 bases). Germline CDR1 and CDR2: SGHDT and YYEEEE. CDR3 length equals 14 residues. Between the trimmed V and J ends, which lost 4 bases and 1 base, there was a span of 11 bases. CDR3 residues: CASSRPTGNTEAFF. Here the CDR3 DNA reads TGTGCCAGCAGCAGACCGACAGGGAACACTGAAGCTTTCTTT.

The chain has TRBV28 and TRBJ1-2, with D hard to call. In germline, CDR1 is MDHEN, CDR2 SYDVKM. The CDR3 contains 13 residues. Trimming stripped 5 bases from V and 3 bases from J, with 10 bases between. CDR3: CASSHGRHYGYTF. The DNA for the CDR3 is TGTGCCAGCAGTCATGGCCGCCACTATGGCTACACCTTC.

The chain uses TRBV4-3 and TRBJ1-5; D gene uncertain. Germline V gene sequence: CDR1 LGHNA, CDR2 YSLEER. This CDR3 contains 16 residues. Trimming cost V 0 bases and J 1 base, with 10 bases left between them. The CDR3 here is CASSQDRLQSNQPQHF. The DNA of the CDR3 is TGCGCCAGCAGCCAAGACAGACTCCAAAGCAATCAGCCCCAGCATTTT.

Regarding this clone: The sample contains more than one DNA sequence encoding this CDR3. The chain recombines TRBV28 with TRBJ1-2, with D maybe TRBD1 (5 bases). Germline values: CDR1 MDHEN, CDR2 SYDVKM. The CDR3 spans 13 residues. V was clipped by 2 bases and J by 4 bases, with 8 bases between them. The CDR3 is CASSLRGSYGYTF. The CDR3 bases are TGTGCCAGCAGTTTAAGGGGATCCTATGGCTACACCTTC.

Of note for this clone: The sample contains more than one DNA sequence encoding this CDR3. The chain couples TRBV28 to TRBJ1-3; D is ambiguous. This CDR3 is 12 amino acids long. V was clipped by 1 base and J by 4 bases, with 2 bases between them. Germline V gene sequence: CDR1 MDHEN, CDR2 SYDVKM. The CDR3 DNA reads TGTGCCAGCAGTTTATCCGGAAACACCATATATTTT. Protein sequence: CASSLSGNTIYF.

The J gene is TRBJ1-1, the V gene TRBV6-1; 8 nucleotides match TRBD1. This CDR3 region has 16 residues. CDR1 is MNHNS and CDR2 is SASEGT in the germline V gene. V gave up 1 base and J gave up 1 base; unmatched junction bases: 5. The CDR3 reads CASSEGEGTGNTEAFF. As DNA, the CDR3 is TGTGCCAGCAGTGAAGGAGAGGGGACAGGGAACACTGAAGCTTTCTTT.

Concerning this clone: One end of the junction is discordant with germline, which a read error may explain. The chain couples TRBV6-1 to TRBJ2-2; D unresolved. This CDR3 comprises 11 residues. Germline CDR1 reads MNHNS; CDR2 reads SASEGT. This CDR3 reads CANLNAGELFF. Written as DNA, the CDR3 is TGTGCCAACCTGAACGCCGGGGAGCTGTTTTTT.

The chain combines TRBV7-4 with TRBJ1-5, with TRBD1 matching over 9 bases. The V gene end was trimmed by 1 base and the J gene end by 3 bases; junction bases not matched to a gene: 4. The CDR3 totals 16 residues. The germline gives CDR1 SGHVT, CDR2 SQSDAQ. The CDR3, as DNA: TGTGCCAGCAGCTTAGGGGGACAGGGTGTCAATCAGCCCCAGCATTTT. This sequence encodes CASSLGGQGVNQPQHF.

The chain has TRBV19 and TRBJ2-3; no firm D call. The germline V gene encodes CDR1 LNHDA and CDR2 SQIVND (reference sequence). The CDR3 spans 15 residues. V was cut by 1 base and J by 6 bases, with 14 bases left in between. As DNA, the CDR3 is TGTGCCAGTAGTATAGTTCGGCGGACGGGCGATACGCAGTATTTT. Amino acids: CASSIVRRTGDTQYF.